The next 16 T cell receptor beta chains were all read from a single sample in a study of blood T cells in healthy people across ages. PCR was performed a second time for 7 to 11 cycles using a sample-barcoded 5' primer and a J-beta primer mix. TCRdb re-called the 5' RACE reads with MiXCR, one entry per CDR3 protein. The table includes approximately 1.5 million distinct CDR3 sequences, roughly 43% detected once. Sequencing was performed on blood. The receptor set was obtained from a young woman in good health.

As DNA, the CDR3 is TGTGCCAGCAGTTCCGTAGCGGGAGGCTCATACAATGAGCAGTTCTTC. The encoded protein is CASSSVAGGSYNEQFF. The rearrangement uses TRBV28 and TRBJ2-1, with TRBD2 identical over 10 bases. The germline gives CDR1 MDHEN, CDR2 SYDVKM. The CDR3 extends over 16 amino acids. Germline trimming cut 4 bases from V and 4 bases from J; bases unmatched to any gene: 7.

This clonotype was detected ten times or more. This sequence joins TRBV3-1 and TRBJ1-2; no firm D call. Looked up from germline, CDR1 is LGHDT and CDR2 is YNNKEL (reference sequence). V lost 2 bases, J lost 8 bases, and 15 bases lay in between. This CDR3 region has 14 residues. The CDR3 loop reads CASSQQEGLRGYTF. CDR3 coding DNA: TGTGCCAGCAGCCAACAAGAAGGGCTTCGGGGCTACACCTTC. Looking up the rest from reference TRBV3-1 and TRBJ1-2 gives the full variable domain: DTAVSQTPKYLVTQMGNDKSIKCEQNLGHDTMYWYKQDSKKFLKIMFSYNNKELIINETVPNRFSPKSPDKAHLNLHINSLELGDSAVYFCASSQQEGLRGYTFGSGTRLTVV.

The J gene is TRBJ2-1, the V gene TRBV29-1; 7 positions match TRBD2. CDR1 SQVTM and CDR2 ANQGSEA come from the germline V gene. This CDR3 spans 16 amino acids. After removal of 7 bases from V and 0 bases from J, the junction contained 12 bases not matched to a gene. DNA for the CDR3: TGCAGCGCAAAAGAGCGGGATAGGAGCTCCTACAATGAGCAGTTCTTC. It codes for CSAKERDRSSYNEQFF.

The genes are TRBV7-2 and TRBJ1-5; D is perhaps TRBD1 (5 bases). Per the germline V gene, CDR1 is SGHTA and CDR2 is FQGNSA. The CDR3 has 17 amino acids. Trimming took 5 bases from V and 0 from J, leaving 17 bases between them. The CDR3 DNA follows: TGTGCCAGCAGCCAACTCCCAGCAGGGTATAGCAATCAGCCCCAGCATTTT. Its translation is CASSQLPAGYSNQPQHF.

This clonotype occurred a few times. The gene calls are TRBV20-1 and TRBJ2-1; D may match TRBD1 or TRBD2 (5 bases each). V lost 5 bases, J lost 6 bases, and 20 bases lay in between. Germline V gives CDR1 DFQATT, CDR2 SNEGSKA (reference sequence). This CDR3 region has 15 residues. CDR3 loop: CSARRVGEIVNEQFF. The CDR3 DNA reads as TGCAGTGCTCGTAGGGTGGGGGAGATTGTCAATGAGCAGTTCTTC.

The gene calls are TRBV7-3 and TRBJ1-1; 8 nucleotides agree with TRBD1. The CDR3 sequence is 15 residues long. V trimming: 0 bases; J trimming: 4 bases; junction bases outside the gene matches: 4. Germline loops: CDR1 SGHTA, CDR2 FQGTGA. CDR3 region: CASSLTSGTGTEAFF. DNA of the CDR3: TGTGCCAGCAGCTTAACGTCCGGGACAGGCACTGAAGCTTTCTTT.

J is TRBJ2-1 and V is TRBV3-1; 7 positions agree with TRBD2. CDR1 and CDR2 (germline): LGHDT, YNNKEL (reference sequence). This CDR3 is built from 16 residues. J gave up 9 bases and V 0 bases, and 11 bases lay outside the gene matches. The CDR3 protein is CASSQDRRGFGVEQFF. The CDR3 coding sequence is TGTGCCAGCAGCCAAGATCGGCGGGGGTTCGGGGTTGAGCAGTTCTTC.

V is TRBV9 and J is TRBJ1-2; D possibly corresponds to TRBD1 (6 bases). Germline V gives CDR1 SGDLS, CDR2 YYNGEE. The CDR3 covers 15 residues. V dropped 2 bases and J dropped 8 bases, with 19 bases sitting between them. The CDR3 sequence is CASSVFPGDWYGYTF. The CDR3, as DNA: TGTGCCAGCAGCGTGTTTCCAGGGGACTGGTACGGCTACACCTTC.

In this sample, this clonotype turned up a few times. The CDR3 here is CASNPHGLAGDNEQFF. The CDR3 nucleotides are TGTGCCAGCAACCCCCACGGACTAGCGGGAGACAATGAGCAGTTCTTC. The rearrangement joins TRBV9 to TRBJ2-1; 13 positions agree with TRBD2. This CDR3 contains 16 residues. CDR1 SGDLS and CDR2 YYNGEE come from the germline V gene. With 6 bases clipped from V and 5 bases from J, the junction kept 8 bases outside the gene matches.

J is TRBJ1-1 and V is TRBV13; D gene uncertain. The CDR3 consists of 14 residues. Trimming took 2 bases from V and 3 from J, leaving 10 bases between them. Germline CDR1 PRHDT, CDR2 FYEKMQ (reference sequence). This CDR3 is CASSLRTFDTEAFF. The CDR3, as DNA: TGTGCCAGCAGCTTAAGGACCTTTGACACTGAAGCTTTCTTT.

This clonotype has a count of ten or more. The V call is TRBV4-2, the J call TRBJ2-3; D is unclear. The germline V and J ends were trimmed by 0 bases and 3 bases, with 4 bases remaining between them. The CDR3 length is 13 residues. The V gene's germline CDR1 is LGHNA and CDR2 YNFKEQ. The CDR3 nucleotides are TGTGCCAGCAGCCAAGATGCAACAGATACGCAGTATTTT. As protein: CASSQDATDTQYF.

This clonotype was seen more than once but under ten times. The rearrangement uses TRBV5-1 and TRBJ1-2; tentatively, D is TRBD1 (5 bases). Germline-derived CDR1 and CDR2 are SGHRS and YFSETQ. The length of the CDR3 is 14 residues. The V end was cut by 4 bases, the J end by 1 base, with 11 bases between. The CDR3 bases are TGCGCCAGCAGCCCGCAGGGCATTAACTATGGCTACACCTTC. This encodes CASSPQGINYGYTF. Full variable domain (remainder filled in from reference TRBV5-1 and TRBJ1-2): KAGVTQTPRYLIKTRGQQVTLSCSPISGHRSVSWYQQTPGQGLQFLFEYFSETQRNKGNFPGRFSGRQFSNSRSEMNVSTLELGDSALYLCASSPQGINYGYTFGSGTRLTVV.

In this sample, this clonotype turned up once. This rearrangement joins TRBV4-3 to TRBJ1-1, with D possibly matching TRBD1 (5 bases). V dropped 0 bases and J dropped 0 bases, with 14 bases sitting between them. This CDR3 comprises 17 residues. The germline gives CDR1 LGHNA, CDR2 YSLEER. The CDR3 region is CASSQEWGGEMNTEAFF. The CDR3, as DNA: TGCGCCAGCAGCCAAGAATGGGGCGGGGAAATGAACACTGAAGCTTTCTTT.

V gene TRBV20-1 combines with J gene TRBJ1-4, with D hard to call. The CDR3 contains 14 residues. Germline CDR1 DFQATT, CDR2 SNEGSKA (reference sequence). Trimming left V 2 bases short and J 0 bases short, with 7 bases between. CDR3: CSARTGATNEKLFF. The CDR3 DNA sequence: TGCAGTGCTAGAACGGGCGCAACTAATGAAAAACTGTTTTTT.

The chain has TRBV5-1 and TRBJ1-2, with 7 bases matching TRBD1. Looked up from germline, CDR1 is SGHRS and CDR2 is YFSETQ. The V and J ends lost 0 bases and 0 bases, in that order; junction bases with no gene match: 5. This CDR3 spans 16 amino acids. The CDR3 protein is CASSLEGQTTNYGYTF. For the CDR3, the DNA is TGCGCCAGCAGCTTGGAGGGACAGACAACTAACTATGGCTACACCTTC.

V gene TRBV12-3 or TRBV12-4 combines with J gene TRBJ1-4; TRBD1 aligns across 12 bases. With 5 bases clipped from V and 10 bases from J, the junction kept 8 bases outside the gene matches. CDR3 length equals 15 residues. CDR3 residues: CASSATGTGGRKLFF. The CDR3 region has the DNA TGTGCCAGCAGTGCAACCGGGACAGGGGGCCGAAAACTGTTTTTT.